These 20 T cell receptor beta chains came from one sample sequenced in a study of identical twins. TCRdb analysed the 5' RACE reads with MiXCR anew, one entry per CDR3 protein. The data show approximately 630,000 distinct CDR3 sequences, about 7.1% seen once. The sample was also linked to a second study, of yellow fever vaccine responses in identical twins.

Sequencing was carried out using PBMCs. The source is a woman younger than 30 in good health.

The V gene is TRBV14, the J gene TRBJ2-7, with D unclear. There are 12 residues in the CDR3. Looked up from germline, CDR1 is SGHDN and CDR2 is FVKESK. V shed 6 bases and J shed 4 bases, with 10 bases lying between them. The CDR3 coding sequence is TGTGCCAGCAGTCAAAACTGGTACGAGCAGTACTTC. As protein: CASSQNWYEQYF.

This clonotype has just a few counts. The chain uses TRBV5-6 and TRBJ2-5; a weak D match, TRBD1 (5 bases). This CDR3 has 15 amino acids. Germline V gene data show CDR1 as SGHDT and CDR2 as YYEEEE. The V gene lost 4 bases and the J gene lost 1 base, with 14 bases spanning the gap. As DNA, the CDR3 is TGTGCCAGCAGCCTTGGGGCCGTGATCCAAGAGACCCAGTACTTC. It translates to CASSLGAVIQETQYF.

This clonotype was counted between two and nine times. The CDR3, as DNA: TGTGCCAGCTCACCACGTGGGGGTTACCCCCTATACGAGCAGTACTTC. It codes for CASSPRGGYPLYEQYF. The rearrangement joins TRBV18 to TRBJ2-7, with D possibly called TRBD1 or TRBD2 (5 bases each). Germline assignment: CDR1 KGHSH and CDR2 LQKENI. The CDR3 extends over 16 amino acids. Deletions cut 1 base from V and 4 bases from J, with 17 bases between.

This rearrangement joins TRBV29-1 to TRBJ2-3; 7 bases are a match to TRBD2. The germline V gene has CDR1 SQVTM and CDR2 ANQGSEA. The CDR3 consists of 14 residues. The CDR3 DNA reads as TGCAGTGGGGGGGGGGGTCTGCCCACAGATACGCAGTATTTT. It translates to CSGGGGLPTDTQYF.

The sample holds many counts of this clonotype. V gene TRBV2 combines with J gene TRBJ2-2; D remains ambiguous. Deletions cut 6 bases from V and 1 base from J, with 3 bases between. Germline CDR1 and CDR2: SNHLY and FYNNEI. The CDR3 has 12 amino acids. CDR3 in DNA: TGTGCCAGCAGGGAGAACACCGGGGAGCTGTTTTTT. Its translation: CASRENTGELFF.

This clonotype was found a few times. The V gene is TRBV12-3 or TRBV12-4, the J gene TRBJ2-3, with D possibly TRBD2 on 6 matching bases. This CDR3 is built from 14 residues. V was trimmed by 11 bases and J by 0 bases, leaving 15 bases between them. The CDR3 region has the DNA TGTGCCGTCCGGACGGGGACTAGCACAGATACGCAGTATTTT. This gives the protein CAVRTGTSTDTQYF.

This sequence joins TRBV7-7 and TRBJ2-3; 8 bases are a match to TRBD2. This CDR3 spans 13 amino acids. The germline V gene encodes CDR1 SSHAT and CDR2 FNYEAQ (reference sequence). After removal of 4 bases from V and 5 bases from J, the junction contained 2 bases not matched to a gene. The CDR3 protein is CASSSGGGDTQYF. The CDR3 DNA is TGTGCCAGCAGCTCGGGGGGGGGAGATACGCAGTATTTT.

This clonotype was counted only a few times. This sequence joins TRBV12-3 or TRBV12-4 and TRBJ2-3, with 11 bases identical to TRBD1. V lost 5 bases to trimming and J lost 4 bases; unmatched junction nucleotides: 8. The CDR3 loop spans 16 amino acids. CDR3 nucleotide sequence: TGTGCCAGCAGTGCAACTCGGGACAGGGGGGCAGATACGCAGTATTTT. Translation gives CASSATRDRGADTQYF.

This clonotype was detected only a few times. The CDR3 sequence: CASSLGRYGGRGDTDTQYF. In DNA, the CDR3 is TGTGCCAGCAGCTTGGGCCGCTATGGCGGGAGGGGCGACACAGATACGCAGTATTTT. The J gene is TRBJ2-3, the V gene TRBV11-2; 9 nucleotides line up with TRBD2. Germline V CDR1 and CDR2: SGHAT, FQNNGV. Trimming took 3 bases from V and 2 from J; bases not matched to a gene: 15. The CDR3 consists of 19 residues.

This clonotype was seen only a few times. V is TRBV5-1 and J is TRBJ2-2, with D possibly being TRBD1 (5 bases). In germline, CDR1 is SGHRS, CDR2 YFSETQ. This CDR3 comprises 16 residues. Trimming removed 6 bases at V and 4 bases at J, with 19 bases between. The CDR3 bases are TGCGCCAGCATCGCCGACAACGGACACACCACCGGGGAGCTGTTTTTT. Protein sequence: CASIADNGHTTGELFF.

J is TRBJ2-1 and V is TRBV7-7; weak D call: TRBD1 (6 bases). CDR1 SSHAT and CDR2 FNYEAQ come from the germline V gene (reference sequence). V dropped 5 bases and J dropped 2 bases, with 13 bases sitting between them. This CDR3 contains 15 residues. CDR3 residues: CASSPGQTAYNEQFF. The CDR3 DNA is TGTGCCAGCAGCCCCGGACAGACAGCCTACAATGAGCAGTTCTTC.

This clonotype occurred a few times. This chain links TRBV24-1 with TRBJ1-2; 7 bases agree with TRBD1. J was trimmed by 8 bases and V by 3 bases; bases with no gene match: 8. Germline assignment: CDR1 KGHDR and CDR2 SFDVKD. The CDR3 has 14 amino acids. CDR3 amino acids: CATSDRDSRGGYTF. In DNA, the CDR3 is TGTGCCACCAGTGATCGGGACAGCCGAGGCGGCTACACCTTC.

This clonotype was detected ten times or more. V gene TRBV7-9 combines with J gene TRBJ1-2; 8 nucleotides match TRBD1. J gave up 8 bases and V 5 bases, and 16 bases lay outside the gene matches. Germline values: CDR1 SEHNR, CDR2 FQNEAQ (reference sequence). The CDR3 length is 16 residues. The CDR3 loop is CASSTPGQGRIGGYTF. The CDR3 DNA is TGTGCCAGCAGCACCCCCGGACAGGGTAGGATCGGCGGCTACACCTTC.

This chain links TRBV28 with TRBJ1-2; TRBD1 matches 12 bases. With 6 bases clipped from V and 7 bases from J, the junction kept 18 bases outside the gene matches. CDR3 length: 18 amino acids. The germline V gene encodes CDR1 MDHEN and CDR2 SYDVKM. This chain's CDR3 is CASSHAGGQGALSGGYTF. DNA of the CDR3: TGTGCCAGCAGCCATGCGGGGGGACAGGGGGCTCTTAGTGGTGGCTACACCTTC.

This clonotype was observed many times. For the CDR3, the DNA is TGTGCCAGCAGTGAAGGCAGCATTAGCAATCAGCCCCAGCATTTT. Amino acids: CASSEGSISNQPQHF. The chain uses TRBV6-1 and TRBJ1-5; D not certain. CDR1 is MNHNS, CDR2 SASEGT, per germline. This CDR3 has 15 amino acids. Trimming took off 1 base at V and 0 bases at J, with 7 bases between the two ends.

This clonotype appeared many times. CDR3 nucleotide sequence: TGTGCCAGCAGCCAAGGAGGGTTAGACTTCTACAATGAGCAGTTCTTC. It encodes CASSQGGLDFYNEQFF. The rearrangement joins TRBV4-2 to TRBJ2-1; TRBD2 might be the D (5 bases). This CDR3 is 16 amino acids long. V dropped 1 base and J dropped 3 bases, with 13 bases sitting between them. In germline, CDR1 is LGHNA, CDR2 YNFKEQ.

The chain has TRBV28 and TRBJ2-2, with D unclear. There are 15 residues in the CDR3. CDR1 MDHEN and CDR2 SYDVKM come from the germline V gene. Trimming stripped 4 bases from V and 7 bases from J, with 16 bases between. The CDR3 is CASSSSPQLFGELFF. The CDR3 DNA reads as TGTGCCAGCAGTTCCTCCCCCCAGCTCTTCGGGGAGCTGTTTTTT.

This clonotype appeared many times. CDR3 DNA: TGCAGTGCTGGGGTAGGAGCGGACGGGATATCCTACAATGAGCAGTTCTTC. This translates into CSAGVGADGISYNEQFF. The genes are TRBV20-1 and TRBJ2-1; D is possibly TRBD2 (5 bases). The CDR3 spans 17 residues. In germline, CDR1 is DFQATT, CDR2 SNEGSKA (reference sequence). The V and J ends lost 5 bases and 1 base respectively, with 21 bases between them.

This clonotype appeared a few times. The V call is TRBV28, the J call TRBJ2-1; 11 positions match TRBD2. This CDR3 is 14 amino acids long. CDR1 and CDR2 (germline): MDHEN, SYDVKM. V was clipped by 1 base and J by 11 bases; unmatched bases: 4. The CDR3 DNA reads TGTGCCAGCAGTTTATCCCAGACTAGCGGGAAGCAGTTCTTC. It specifies CASSLSQTSGKQFF.

This clonotype was recorded many times. The chain employs TRBV20-1 and TRBJ2-7, with D perhaps TRBD1 (6 bases). Germline CDR1 is DFQATT and CDR2 is SNEGSKA (reference sequence). The CDR3 runs to 13 residues. Trimming removed 4 bases at V and 2 bases at J, with 12 bases between. For the CDR3, the DNA is TGCAGTGCTAAACATGGACAGACCTACGAGCAGTACTTC. Its translation: CSAKHGQTYEQYF.